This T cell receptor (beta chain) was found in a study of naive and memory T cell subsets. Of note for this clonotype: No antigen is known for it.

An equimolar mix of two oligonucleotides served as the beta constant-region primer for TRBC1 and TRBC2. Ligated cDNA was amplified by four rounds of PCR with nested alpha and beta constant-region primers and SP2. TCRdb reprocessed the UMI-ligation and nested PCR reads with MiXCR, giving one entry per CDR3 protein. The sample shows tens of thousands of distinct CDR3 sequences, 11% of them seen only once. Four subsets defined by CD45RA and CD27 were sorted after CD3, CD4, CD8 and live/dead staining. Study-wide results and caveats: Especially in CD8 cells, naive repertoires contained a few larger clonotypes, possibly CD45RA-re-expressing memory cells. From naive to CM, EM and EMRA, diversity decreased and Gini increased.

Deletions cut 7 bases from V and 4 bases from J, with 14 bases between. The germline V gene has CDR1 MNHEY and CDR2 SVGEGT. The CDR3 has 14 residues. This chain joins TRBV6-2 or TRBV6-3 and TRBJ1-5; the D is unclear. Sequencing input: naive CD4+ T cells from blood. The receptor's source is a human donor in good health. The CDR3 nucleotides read TGTGCCAGCACCCCGAACAGTCTTAATCAGCCCCAGCATTTT. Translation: CASTPNSLNQPQHF.